This passage covers 16 T cell receptor beta chains from one sample sequenced in a study of a mutant IDH1 vaccine in newly diagnosed glioma. The protocol was immunoSEQ multiplex PCR, while the TCRdb copy is restricted to in-frame clones and leaves out a portion. The data hold approximately 37,000 clones, with approximately 72% observed a single time. These receptors are not linked to any known antigen. The time point is: week 23, last vaccination. Every vaccination contained 300 ug of the mutant IDH1 20-mer peptide and was paired with topical imiquimod. The sequenced sample was PBMCs, obtained from a glioma patient whose treatment included an IDH1 peptide vaccine. The source is a man between 50 and 59 years old with glioma.

This clone has only a few counts. This chain connects TRBV2 to TRBJ1-2, with 10 bases identical to TRBD1. Germline CDR1 reads SNHLY; CDR2 reads FYNNEI. CDR3 size: 15 residues. Trimming took 7 bases from V and 4 from J; bases not matched to a gene: 9. CDR3 protein: CASTFEWDRGYGYTF. In nucleotides, the CDR3 is TGTGCCAGCACCTTTGAGTGGGACAGGGGCTATGGCTACACCTTC.

In this sample, this clone turned up a few times. V gene TRBV25-1 combines with J gene TRBJ1-1, with a weak D call TRBD1 (5 bases). The V and J ends lost 3 bases and 3 bases respectively, with 11 bases between them. The CDR3 is made up of 14 amino acids. Germline V gene lookup returns CDR1 MGHDK and CDR2 SYGVNS. This chain's CDR3 is CASSDPIQDTEAFF. The CDR3 DNA is TGTGCCAGCAGTGATCCGATACAGGACACTGAAGCTTTCTTT.

The genes are TRBV5-1 and TRBJ2-5; no definite D call. The DNA end is a closer match to TRBJ2-7, so the J assignment may be wrong. Germline V gene sequence: CDR1 SGHRS, CDR2 YFSETQ. The CDR3 spans 12 residues. The CDR3 DNA sequence: TGCGCCAGCAGCGCCGGATTCTACGAGCAGTACTTC. It is translated as CASSAGFYEQYF.

This clone was seen a few times. This chain connects TRBV19 to TRBJ1-5, with D unclear. This CDR3 contains 13 residues. CDR1 and CDR2 (germline): LNHDA, SQIVND (reference sequence). V lost 7 bases and J 4 bases, leaving 11 bases between the germline ends. CDR3 coding DNA: TGTGCCAGTAACCCCGGACGGAATCAGCCCCAGCATTTT. It is translated as CASNPGRNQPQHF.

This chain connects TRBV7-2 to TRBJ1-5; D not resolved. Trimming left V 4 bases short and J 11 bases short, with 15 bases between. Germline assignment: CDR1 SGHTA and CDR2 FQGNSA. This CDR3 spans 13 amino acids. The CDR3 nucleotides are TGTGCCAGCAGCTCCTTGGCCCTGGAAGCCCAGCATTTT. Amino acid sequence: CASSSLALEAQHF.

The rearrangement joins TRBV7-9 to TRBJ2-3; D remains ambiguous. CDR1 is SEHNR, CDR2 FQNEAQ, per germline (reference sequence). The CDR3 is 14 amino acids. Trimming removed 1 base from V and 2 bases from J, with 7 bases in between. CDR3 sequence: CASSLDRNTDTQYF. CDR3 coding DNA: TGTGCCAGCAGCTTAGACAGAAACACAGATACGCAGTATTTT.

The chain recombines TRBV7-2 with TRBJ2-7, with D perhaps TRBD2 (5 bases). From germline, CDR1 is SGHTA and CDR2 FQGNSA. The length of the CDR3 is 13 residues. V was pared by 1 base and J by 5 bases, with 9 bases between. The DNA for the CDR3 is TGTGCCAGCAGCTTAGAGTCCGGGGACGAGCAGTACTTC. As protein: CASSLESGDEQYF.

The chain carries TRBV5-1 and TRBJ2-7; 9 bases are a match to TRBD1. This CDR3 region has 14 residues. CDR1 SGHRS and CDR2 YFSETQ come from the germline V gene. Trimming at V came to 2 bases and at J to 7 bases, leaving 7 bases not matched to a gene. CDR3: CASSLSGQGQEQYF. CDR3 DNA sequence: TGCGCCAGCAGCTTATCGGGACAGGGCCAAGAGCAGTACTTC.

This clone appeared a single time. The gene calls are TRBV7-9 and TRBJ2-1; D tentatively fits TRBD1 or TRBD2 (7 bases each). Looked up from germline, CDR1 is SEHNR and CDR2 is FQNEAQ (reference sequence). Trimming shortened V by 4 bases and J by 5 bases, and 21 bases separated the two germline ends. This CDR3 has 17 amino acids. DNA for the CDR3: TGTGCCAGCAGCTCAAGCAGGGGGGGGCCTTCCCACAATGAGCAGTTCTTC. Protein: CASSSSRGGPSHNEQFF.

The chain uses TRBV6-6 and TRBJ2-7; TRBD1 matches 7 bases. V shed 6 bases, J shed 1 base, and the junction held 6 bases outside the gene matches. Per germline, CDR1 MNHNY and CDR2 SVGAGI (reference sequence). The CDR3 sequence is 14 residues long. This CDR3 reads CASRPDRTSYEQYF. CDR3 DNA: TGTGCCAGCAGGCCGGACAGGACTTCCTACGAGCAGTACTTC.

The chain employs TRBV4-3 and TRBJ2-3; D remains ambiguous. The CDR3 consists of 16 residues. V gave up 0 bases and J gave up 0 bases, with 10 bases separating them. Germline V gene lookup returns CDR1 LGHNA and CDR2 YSLEER. This CDR3 reads CASSQDLEWSTDTQYF. CDR3 nucleotides: TGCGCCAGCAGCCAAGATCTCGAATGGAGCACAGATACGCAGTATTTT.

This clone was counted between two and nine times. The chain carries TRBV13 and TRBJ1-2; D gene unclear. Germline-derived CDR1 and CDR2 are PRHDT and FYEKMQ (reference sequence). There are 14 residues in the CDR3. V lost 1 base and J 2 bases, leaving 8 bases between the germline ends. CDR3 protein: CASSLVSQNYGYTF. CDR3 nucleotides: TGTGCCAGCAGCTTAGTGTCGCAGAACTATGGCTACACCTTC. The full variable domain, in which reference TRBV13 and TRBJ1-2 provide the parts outside the CDR3, is AAGVIQSPRHLIKEKRETATLKCYPIPRHDTVYWYQQGPGQDPQFLISFYEKMQSDKGSIPDRFSAQQFSDYHSELNMSSLELGDSALYFCASSLVSQNYGYTFGSGTRLTVV.

The chain uses TRBV5-1 and TRBJ2-4; TRBD2 matches at 8 bases. CDR1 SGHRS and CDR2 YFSETQ come from the germline V gene. The V segment lost 0 bases and the J segment 8 bases; nucleotides outside the gene matches: 13. The CDR3 is made up of 17 amino acids. CDR3 sequence (DNA): TGCGCCAGCAGCTTGGATGGAGCGGGGGCGCCGGGGGACATTCAGTACTTC. This encodes CASSLDGAGAPGDIQYF.

This clone has just a few counts. V gene TRBV29-1 combines with J gene TRBJ1-1, with a possible D match to TRBD1 (6 bases). Germline lookup yields CDR1 SQVTM and CDR2 ANQGSEA. The CDR3 contains 12 residues. Trimming cost V 7 bases and J 1 base, with 10 bases left between them. For the CDR3, the DNA is TGCAGCGCCGGGGGGGCGAACACTGAAGCTTTCTTT. Translated: CSAGGANTEAFF.

V and J are TRBV30 and TRBJ2-2; D is possibly TRBD1 (5 bases). This CDR3 is 13 amino acids long. The germline V gene has CDR1 GTSNPN and CDR2 SVGIG (reference sequence). The CDR3 nucleotides read TGTGCGAGGTCCAGGGCTGGGACCGGGGAGCTGTTTTTT. It encodes CARSRAGTGELFF.

The chain combines TRBV29-1 with TRBJ1-6; no clear D gene. V was trimmed by 7 bases and J by 8 bases, leaving 15 bases between them. The length of the CDR3 is 13 residues. CDR1 SQVTM and CDR2 ANQGSEA come from the germline V gene. CDR3 sequence reads: CSARQEVDSPLHF. The CDR3 DNA reads TGCAGCGCCCGACAAGAGGTGGATTCACCCCTCCACTTT.